The clone carrying this T cell receptor beta chain has more than one count but fewer than ten. A second about 6 to 11 cycle PCR used barcoded and J-beta primers. One entry per CDR3 protein results from TCRdb running MiXCR on the 5' RACE reads. The table has about 1.1 million distinct CDR3 sequences, 35% to 40% seen once; the top ten hold around 13%. The data belong to a study of blood T cells in healthy people across ages. The CDR3 has 14 amino acids. Trimming removed 3 bases from V and 1 base from J, with 9 bases in between. Germline values: CDR1 LGHDT, CDR2 YNNKEL (reference sequence). Sequenced input: blood. The receptor was derived from a man aged 18-30 years in good health. J is TRBJ1-1 and V is TRBV3-1; maybe TRBD1 (5 bases). The CDR3: CASSQPDRNTEAFF. CDR3 nucleotide sequence: TGTGCCAGCAGCCAGCCCGACAGGAACACTGAAGCTTTCTTT.